This TCR beta chain was identified during a study of PD-1 blockade in classical Hodgkin lymphoma. V shed 0 bases and J shed 4 bases, with 6 bases lying between them. CDR3 size: 13 residues. The germline gives CDR1 ENHRY, CDR2 SYGVKD. Regarding time point: cycle 4 day 1 (C4D1), after 5 to 7 weeks of nivolumab. All the patients suffered relapse after autologous stem cell transplantation, and brentuximab vedotin exposure differed. Assay: immunoSEQ multiplex PCR; the TCRdb copy retains only in-frame clones and omits some. The sample holds roughly 20,000 clones; about 73% are singletons and the top ten take roughly 21%.

This chain uses TRBV10-3 with TRBJ2-5; a weak D match, TRBD1 (5 bases). The specimen was peripheral blood mononuclear cells (PBMCs), collected before the fourth cycle of nivolumab. This receptor was taken from a human donor with classical Hodgkin lymphoma. The CDR3 DNA reads TGTGCCATCAGTGAGTCGGGGCGAGAGACCCAGTACTTC. Protein: CAISESGRETQYF.